This T cell receptor beta chain was documented in a study of T cells in Graves' hyperthyroidism and ophthalmopathy. Broader study findings: In the analysis, a 13 V-J model separated ophthalmopathy from stable hyperthyroidism. The model made its ophthalmopathy prediction, and onset followed a median approximately 6.5 months later.

As to this clonotype: Its specificity is not known. At one end, the junction sequence differs from germline, possibly due to a read error.

The TCR beta CDR3 regions underwent amplification using RNA transcripts as the source. HTBI primers were used for first-round RT-PCR of the TCR CDR3. TCRdb used MiXCR to reprocess the multiplex PCR reads, holding one entry per CDR3 protein. The sample lists almost 50,000 distinct CDR3 sequences; approximately 50% were seen once. The CDR3 contains 20 residues. Germline CDR1 reads SEHNR; CDR2 reads FQNEAQ (reference sequence). The material sequenced was peripheral blood or thyroid tissue (not recorded which). This clonotype was sampled from a man younger than 30 with Graves' hyperthyroidism. The chain carries TRBV7-9 and TRBJ2-3; TRBD2 aligns across 9 bases. The CDR3 loop reads CASSFDPQTPAGGYTDTQYF. The CDR3 coding sequence is TGTGCCAGCAGCTTCGACCCACAAACTCCAGCGGGAGGTTACACAGACACGCAGTATTTT.